This TCR beta chain derives from a study of cytomegalovirus exposure and HLA in healthy donors. Study-level points and caveats: The productive fraction for most TCR beta V segments was about 87% or about 30% in an earlier analysis.

Germline CDR1 reads SGHRS; CDR2 reads YFSETQ. J gave up 6 bases and V 0 bases, and 9 bases lay outside the gene matches. The CDR3 runs to 15 residues. The PCR was carried out with 60 Vbeta primers and 13 Jbeta primers. Profiled with immunoSEQ multiplex PCR; TCRdb holds only in-frame clones, not every one. The sample includes around 200,000 clones, about four fifths of them seen just once. On this clone: The antigen remains unidentified.

The sample taken for sequencing was PBMCs. The receptor was derived from a woman in her forties or fifties in good health and CMV-seropositive. The chain links TRBV5-1 to TRBJ2-7; the match to TRBD1 covers 7 bases. Written as DNA, the CDR3 is TGCGCCAGCAGCTTGGACGGACAGGAGCTCCGCGAGCAGTACTTC. Translating it yields CASSLDGQELREQYF.